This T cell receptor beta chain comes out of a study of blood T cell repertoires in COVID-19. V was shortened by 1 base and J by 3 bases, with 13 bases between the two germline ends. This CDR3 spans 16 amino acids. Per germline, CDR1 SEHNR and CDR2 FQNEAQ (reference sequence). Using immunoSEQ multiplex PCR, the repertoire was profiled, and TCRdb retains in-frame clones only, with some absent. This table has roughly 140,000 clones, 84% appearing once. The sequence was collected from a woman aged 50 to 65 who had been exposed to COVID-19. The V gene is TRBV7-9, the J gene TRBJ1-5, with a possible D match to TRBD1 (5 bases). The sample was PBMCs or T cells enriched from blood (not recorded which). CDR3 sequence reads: CASSLGGGQDNQPQHF. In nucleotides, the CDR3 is TGTGCCAGCAGCTTAGGGGGCGGACAAGACAATCAGCCCCAGCATTTT.